The clone carrying this TCR beta chain was seen once. This CDR3 is also generated by other DNA sequences in the sample. The entry originates in a study of cytomegalovirus exposure and HLA in healthy donors. Measured with immunoSEQ multiplex PCR; TCRdb has only the in-frame clones, and not every one. The sample holds about 64,000 clones, 80% to 90% seen once. The CDR3 is made up of 13 amino acids. Germline values: CDR1 SGHRS, CDR2 YFSETQ. Trimming cost V 0 bases and J 1 base, with 4 bases left between them. This chain links TRBV5-1 with TRBJ1-1; D unclear. The receptor was derived from a woman aged 18-29 years in good health and CMV-seronegative. Sequencing was done on a sample of PBMCs. Here the CDR3 reads CASSLEQNTEAFF. The CDR3 coding sequence is TGCGCCAGCAGCTTGGAGCAGAACACTGAAGCTTTCTTT.